The 4 T cell receptor beta chains below all came from one sample that was sequenced in a study of monozygotic twins with inflammatory bowel disease. TCRdb re-called the 5' RACE reads; one entry per CDR3 protein, DNA not given. The sample has about 210,000 distinct CDR3 sequences. Sequenced material: blood. Receptors were obtained from a human donor with ulcerative colitis or Crohn's disease, or a healthy co-twin of an affected twin (not recorded which).

The chain combines TRBV6-5 with TRBJ2-3; TCRdb outputs TRBD2, but without DNA this stays unchecked. The CDR3 is 16 amino acids. CDR1 is MNHEY, CDR2 SVGAGI, per germline. This CDR3 reads CASSYSIAGGRDTQYF.

The chain recombines TRBV27 with TRBJ2-5. CDR3 size: 14 residues. CDR1 and CDR2 from the germline V gene are MNHEY and SMNVEV (reference sequence). This CDR3 reads CASSNNRHAETQYF.

The rearrangement uses TRBV6-2 or TRBV6-3 and TRBJ2-1. CDR3 length: 15 amino acids. Germline V gene sequence: CDR1 MNHEY, CDR2 SVGEGT. The CDR3: CASSSLGGSYNEQFF.

This chain links TRBV5-1 with TRBJ1-6. Germline CDR1 and CDR2: SGHRS and YFSETQ. The CDR3 loop spans 14 amino acids. CDR3 residues: CASSLSRGNSPLHF.